The clone carrying this T cell receptor beta chain was counted a few times. This specimen belongs to a study of blood T cells in healthy people across ages. Alongside a J-beta primer mix, a sample-barcoded 5' primer served in a second PCR lasting about 7 to 12 cycles. TCRdb reprocessed the 5' RACE reads via MiXCR and lists one record per CDR3 protein. Counted here are 540,000 or so distinct CDR3 sequences, 24% occurring once; the ten biggest clones make up approximately 8.7%. A further study also used this sample, focusing on T cells of mothers and their children.

The sequence was collected from a boy younger than 18 in good health. The material sequenced was blood.

CDR3 sequence (DNA): TGTGCCAGCAGTGGGGTGGTAGCTATTTACGAGCAGTACTTC. Its protein product is CASSGVVAIYEQYF. This sequence joins TRBV2 and TRBJ2-5; D ambiguous. TRBJ2-7 explains the end of the DNA better; the J call may be wrong. CDR1 is SNHLY and CDR2 is FYNNEI in the germline V gene. The length of the CDR3 is 14 residues.